The source of this T cell receptor (beta chain) is a study of blood T cell repertoires in COVID-19. Overall study: Sites in the United States, Italy and Spain provided acute and convalescent COVID-19 samples. PBMCs, B-cell-depleted T cells, or T cells provided the cDNA or gDNA that made up the material.

The table lists this clone with a few counts. The CDR3 spans 14 residues. CDR1 is MNHNS, CDR2 SASEGT, per germline. V dropped 1 base and J dropped 2 bases, with 9 bases sitting between them. Original analysis: Amplification of reference gene primers was used by the study to estimate nucleated cell counts. Sequencing was performed with immunoSEQ multiplex PCR; in TCRdb, only in-frame clones are kept and a portion is missing. Clone size and the V and J calls come from that table; the DNA yielded D and trimming. Among 15,000 to 20,000 clones listed, under 90% were seen once. The source is a human donor in a cohort sampled during active COVID-19. This chain connects TRBV6-1 to TRBJ2-7; no clear D. The sample comprised peripheral blood. As DNA, the CDR3 is TGTGCCAGCAGTGAAGGTGGAGAAGCCTACGAGCAGTACTTC. Translated: CASSEGGEAYEQYF.